The 7 T cell receptor beta chains below were found in one sample sequenced in a study of shared clonotypes between healthy human individuals. TCRdb keeps only in-frame clones here, not all; method: immunoSEQ multiplex PCR. This table has around 1,100,000 clones, 60% to 80% appearing once. Sequences were obtained from memory CD4+ T cells from PBMCs. Subset of the sample: CD45RA-negative fraction. The receptors here all came from a man between 18 and 35 years old in good health. Some clones in this sample may be carry-over from other donors' samples.

Worth noting for this clone: The junction departs from germline at one end; a sequencing error may be responsible. This chain connects TRBV19 to TRBJ1-5, with no clear D. The CDR3 runs 12 residues. Germline CDR1 and CDR2: LNHDA and SQIVND (reference sequence). CDR3 DNA sequence: TGTGCCAGTAGTATCACGGACCGCTTTACGTATTTT. Translated: CASSITDRFTYF.

This sequence joins TRBV5-1 and TRBJ1-1; D call uncertain. Trimming cost V 2 bases and J 5 bases, with 16 bases left between them. CDR3 size: 15 residues. In germline, CDR1 is SGHRS, CDR2 YFSETQ. CDR3 DNA: TGCGCCAGCAGCTTCGGGGATACCCTGATAACTGAAGCTTTCTTT. It translates to CASSFGDTLITEAFF.

This sequence joins TRBV7-2 and TRBJ2-7; the match to TRBD1 covers 11 bases. Germline CDR1 and CDR2: SGHTA and FQGNSA. The V segment lost 1 base and the J segment 5 bases; nucleotides outside the gene matches: 4. This CDR3 region has 15 residues. DNA for the CDR3: TGTGCCAGCAGCTTAGGGACAGGGGGCTGGGACGAGCAGTACTTC. Amino acids: CASSLGTGGWDEQYF.

This sequence joins TRBV4-1 and TRBJ1-1; TRBD1 aligns across 7 bases. V trimming: 3 bases; J trimming: 7 bases; junction bases outside the gene matches: 11. CDR1 and CDR2 (germline): MGHRA, YSYEKL. This CDR3 comprises 15 residues. The CDR3 sequence is CASSQEPNRGDEAFF. The DNA of the CDR3 is TGCGCCAGCAGCCAGGAACCTAACAGGGGAGATGAAGCTTTCTTT.

This clone was detected a few times. The junction departs from germline at one end; a sequencing error may be responsible. The rearrangement links TRBV11-2 to TRBJ2-2; D gene uncertain. Germline CDR1 reads SGHAT; CDR2 reads FQNNGV. The CDR3 loop spans 12 amino acids. The CDR3 region is CASSLDARELFF. In DNA, the CDR3 is TGTGCCAGCAGCCTAGATGCCCGGGAGCTGTTTTTT.

This clone was counted between two and nine times. The DNA of the CDR3 is TGTGCCAGCAGCGTAGGGCTCTCCTACAATGAGCAGTTCTTC. The encoded protein is CASSVGLSYNEQFF. This sequence joins TRBV9 and TRBJ2-1; D gene uncertain. This CDR3 spans 14 amino acids. V dropped 0 bases and J dropped 0 bases, with 4 bases sitting between them. The germline gives CDR1 SGDLS, CDR2 YYNGEE.

V is TRBV2 and J is TRBJ2-5, with unresolved D. This CDR3 is built from 13 residues. Per the germline V gene, CDR1 is SNHLY and CDR2 is FYNNEI. The ends were cut back, 7 bases at V and 0 bases at J, with 9 bases in the middle. CDR3 sequence: CASNIVYQETQYF. The CDR3 DNA reads as TGTGCCAGCAATATAGTGTACCAAGAGACCCAGTACTTC.